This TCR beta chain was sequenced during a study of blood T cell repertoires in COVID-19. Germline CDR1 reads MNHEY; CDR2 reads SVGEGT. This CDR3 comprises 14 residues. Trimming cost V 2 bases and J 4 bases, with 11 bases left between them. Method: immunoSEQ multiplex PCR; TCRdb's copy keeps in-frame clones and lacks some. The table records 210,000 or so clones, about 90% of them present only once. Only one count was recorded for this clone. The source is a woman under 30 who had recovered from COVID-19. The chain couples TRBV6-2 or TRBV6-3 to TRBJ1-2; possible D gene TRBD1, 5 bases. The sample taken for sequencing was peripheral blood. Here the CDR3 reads CASSYGGGGYGYTF. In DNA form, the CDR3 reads TGTGCCAGCAGTTACGGGGGGGGAGGCTATGGCTACACCTTC.